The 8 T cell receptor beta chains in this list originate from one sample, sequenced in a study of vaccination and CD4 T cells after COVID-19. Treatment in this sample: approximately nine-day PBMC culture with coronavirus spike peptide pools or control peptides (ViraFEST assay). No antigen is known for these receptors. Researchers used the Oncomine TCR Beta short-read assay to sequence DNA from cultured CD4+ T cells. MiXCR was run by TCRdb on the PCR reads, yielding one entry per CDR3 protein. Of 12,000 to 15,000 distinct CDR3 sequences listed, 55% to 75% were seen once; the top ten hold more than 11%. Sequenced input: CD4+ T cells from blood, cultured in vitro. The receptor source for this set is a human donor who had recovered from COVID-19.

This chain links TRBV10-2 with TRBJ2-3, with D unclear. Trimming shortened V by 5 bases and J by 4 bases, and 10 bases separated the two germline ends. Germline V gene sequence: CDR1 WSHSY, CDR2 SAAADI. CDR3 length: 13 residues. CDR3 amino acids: CASSLRVADTQYF. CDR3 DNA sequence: TGCGCCAGCAGTCTCCGAGTTGCAGATACGCAGTATTTT.

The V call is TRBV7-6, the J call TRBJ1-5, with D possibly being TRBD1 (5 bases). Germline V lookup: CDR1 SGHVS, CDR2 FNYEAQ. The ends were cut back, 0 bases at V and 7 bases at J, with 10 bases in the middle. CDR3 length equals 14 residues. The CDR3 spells CASSLAAGSQPQHF. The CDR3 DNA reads TGTGCCAGCAGCTTAGCGGCAGGGTCACAGCCCCAGCATTTT. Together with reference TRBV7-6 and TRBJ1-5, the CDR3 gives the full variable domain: GAGVSQSPRYKVTKRGQDVALRCDPISGHVSLYWYRQALGQGPEFLTYFNYEAQQDKSGLPNDRFSAERPEGSISTLTIQRTEQRDSAMYRCASSLAAGSQPQHFGDGTRLSIL.

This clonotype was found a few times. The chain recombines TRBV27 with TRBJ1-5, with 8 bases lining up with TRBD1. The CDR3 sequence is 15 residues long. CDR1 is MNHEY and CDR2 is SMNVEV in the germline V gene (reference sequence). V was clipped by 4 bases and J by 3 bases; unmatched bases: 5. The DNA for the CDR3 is TGTGCCAGCAGTTGGGGGACAGGAGTCAATCAGCCCCAGCATTTT. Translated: CASSWGTGVNQPQHF.

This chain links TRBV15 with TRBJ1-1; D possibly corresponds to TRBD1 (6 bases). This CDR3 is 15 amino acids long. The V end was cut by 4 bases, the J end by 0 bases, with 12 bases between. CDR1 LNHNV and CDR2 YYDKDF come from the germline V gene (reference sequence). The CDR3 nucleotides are TGTGCCACCAGCACACGGCAGGGGATGAACACTGAAGCTTTCTTT. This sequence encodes CATSTRQGMNTEAFF.

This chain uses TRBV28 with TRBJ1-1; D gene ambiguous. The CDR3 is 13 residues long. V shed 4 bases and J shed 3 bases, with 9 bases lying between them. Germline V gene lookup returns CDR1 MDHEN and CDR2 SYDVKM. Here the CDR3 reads CASSSGPDTEAFF. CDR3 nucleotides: TGTGCCAGCAGTTCCGGTCCCGACACTGAAGCTTTCTTT. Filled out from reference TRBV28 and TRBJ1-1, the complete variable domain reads DVKVTQSSRYLVKRTGEKVFLECVQDMDHENMFWYRQDPGLGLRLIYFSYDVKMKEKGDIPEGYSVSREKKERFSLILESASTNQTSMYLCASSSGPDTEAFFGQGTRLTVV.

This CDR3 reads CARRGTGGPTDTQYF. The CDR3 nucleotides read TGTGCCAGGCGGGGGACGGGAGGGCCTACAGATACGCAGTATTTT. The rearrangement links TRBV2 to TRBJ2-3; 8 nucleotides align to TRBD2. J was trimmed by 3 bases and V by 9 bases; bases with no gene match: 11. The CDR3 contains 15 residues. Germline values: CDR1 SNHLY, CDR2 FYNNEI.

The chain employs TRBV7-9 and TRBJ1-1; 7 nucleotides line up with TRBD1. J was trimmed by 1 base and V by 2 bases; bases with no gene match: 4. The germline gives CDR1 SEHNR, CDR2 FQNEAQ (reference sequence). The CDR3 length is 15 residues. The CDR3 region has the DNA TGTGCCAGCAGCTTACCACAGGGGAGGAACACTGAAGCTTTCTTT. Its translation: CASSLPQGRNTEAFF.

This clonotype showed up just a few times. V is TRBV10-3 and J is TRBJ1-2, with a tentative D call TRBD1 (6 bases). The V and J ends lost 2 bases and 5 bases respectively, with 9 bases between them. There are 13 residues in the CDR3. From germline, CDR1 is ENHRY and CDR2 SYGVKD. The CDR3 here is CAISETGPYGYTF. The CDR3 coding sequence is TGTGCCATCAGTGAGACAGGGCCGTATGGCTACACCTTC.